This is a list of T cell receptor beta chains from one sample in a study of OX40 agonist ivuxolimab in advanced cancers. Libraries were prepared by immunoSEQ multiplex PCR; TCRdb keeps only in-frame clonotypes and omits some of them. The sample contains 70,000 or so clones, around 88% of which appear only once. Material: CD4+ or CD8+ T cells sorted from blood, obtained in a trial of the OX40 agonist ivuxolimab. The receptors here all came from an adult with an advanced solid tumor such as melanoma, head and neck, liver or kidney cancer. Both conserved end residues are part of each CDR3. A D gene is named only where the DNA matches it firmly. Rows give clone size only sometimes, using once, few, many, or a class for an expanded clone.

CDR3aa,CDR3nt,v_gene,d_gene,abundance,j_gene
CASSGTSTTNEKLFF,TGTGCCAGCAGCGGTACTTCCACAACTAATGAAAAACTGTTTTTT,TRBV9,-,-,TRBJ1-4
CASSPLTGGRGGANVLTF,TGTGCCAGCTCACCCCTGACAGGGGGCAGGGGAGGGGCCAACGTCCTGACTTTC,TRBV18,TRBD1,once,TRBJ2-6
CASSPYRWNEQYF,TGTGCCAGCAGCCCCTACAGGTGGAACGAGCAGTACTTC,TRBV28,-,-,TRBJ2-7
CASRMGLNSYEQYF,TGTGCCAGCAGAATGGGACTCAACTCCTACGAGCAGTACTTC,TRBV6-1,-,once,TRBJ2-7
CASWKGANSYEQYF,TGTGCCAGCTGGAAGGGGGCGAACTCCTACGAGCAGTACTTC,TRBV6-5,TRBD1,-,TRBJ2-7
CASSQQVSYEQYF,TGTGCCAGCAGCCAACAAGTCTCCTACGAGCAGTACTTC,TRBV14,-,medium-sized,TRBJ2-7
CASKVRGGTDTQYF,TGTGCCAGTAAGGTTCGGGGCGGCACAGATACGCAGTATTTT,TRBV19,-,-,TRBJ2-3
CASSQQGREKLFF,TGCGCCAGCAGCCAACAGGGAAGGGAAAAACTGTTTTTT,TRBV4-1,-,-,TRBJ1-4
CASSPGLTGTDTQYF,TGTGCCAGCAGCCCAGGACTCACTGGCACAGATACGCAGTATTTT,TRBV5-6,-,-,TRBJ2-3
CASSYITGNTEAFF,TGTGCCAGCAGTTATATAACCGGCAACACTGAAGCTTTCTTT,TRBV6-5,-,-,TRBJ1-1
CASSSPTGKVKNIQYF,TGTGCCAGCAGCTCTCCTACAGGGAAGGTCAAAAACATTCAGTACTTC,TRBV11-2,-,-,TRBJ2-4
CASTLLTAPYGYTF,TGTGCCAGCACGCTTCTTACAGCCCCTTATGGCTACACCTTC,TRBV19,-,-,TRBJ1-2
CASSYDISGANVLTF,TGTGCCAGCAGTTACGACATTTCTGGGGCCAACGTCCTGACTTTC,TRBV6-5,-,-,TRBJ2-6
CASRGVGGRGTSNQPQHF,TGTGCCAGCAGGGGGGTTGGTGGCAGGGGAACGAGCAATCAGCCCCAGCATTTT,TRBV28,-,-,TRBJ1-5
CASSPLWGTDTQYF,TGTGCCAGCAGTCCCCTCTGGGGCACAGATACGCAGTATTTT,TRBV6-1,-,-,TRBJ2-3
CASSLQETNYGYTF,TGTGCCAGCAGCTTACAGGAAACTAACTATGGCTACACCTTC,TRBV7-2,-,-,TRBJ1-2
CASSPPPGTVYEQYF,TGTGCCAGCTCACCACCACCCGGGACAGTTTACGAGCAGTACTTC,TRBV18,TRBD1,-,TRBJ2-7
CAITGPGITDTQYF,TGTGCCATCACAGGCCCGGGTATCACAGATACGCAGTATTTT,TRBV2,-,-,TRBJ2-3
CASTLEGPSGPYNEQFF,TGTGCCAGTACCCTCGAGGGCCCTTCAGGTCCTTACAATGAGCAGTTCTTC,TRBV19,-,few,TRBJ2-1
CASSLSDTQYF,TGTGCCAGCAGCTTAAGCGATACGCAGTATTTT,TRBV5-6,-,-,TRBJ2-3
CASRTGWTNEKLFF,TGTGCCAGCAGAACAGGGTGGACTAATGAAAAACTGTTTTTT,TRBV2,-,medium-sized,TRBJ1-4
CASNEGSYEQYF,TGTGCCAGCAACGAAGGATCATACGAGCAGTACTTC,TRBV28,-,-,TRBJ2-7
CASSLVGSVYGYTF,TGTGCCAGCAGTTTGGTCGGGTCGGTCTATGGCTACACCTTC,TRBV28,-,-,TRBJ1-2
CASSPLQGVTYNEQFF,TGCGCCAGCAGCCCCCTGCAGGGGGTTACCTACAATGAGCAGTTCTTC,TRBV5-1,TRBD1,-,TRBJ2-1
CASSQAGARPPEAFF,TGCGCCAGCAGCCAAGCTGGGGCGCGGCCCCCTGAAGCTTTCTTT,TRBV4-1,-,-,TRBJ1-1
CASSLDLYSPLHF,TGTGCCAGCAGTTTGGACTTATATTCACCCCTCCACTTT,TRBV6-6,-,-,TRBJ1-6
CASSPRDFYNYGYTF,TGTGCCAGCAGCCCCCGGGACTTCTATAACTATGGCTACACCTTC,TRBV13,-,-,TRBJ1-2
CASSLGAREGQETQYF,TGTGCCAGCAGCTTAGGAGCTCGGGAGGGCCAGGAGACCCAGTACTTC,TRBV11-1,TRBD2,-,TRBJ2-5
CASLPRGQGGTGELFF,TGTGCCAGCCTCCCCCGCGGACAGGGTGGAACCGGGGAGCTGTTTTTT,TRBV6-6,TRBD1,-,TRBJ2-2
CASSRGEGNQPQHF,TGTGCCAGCAGTCGAGGGGAAGGGAATCAGCCCCAGCATTTT,TRBV6-5,-,-,TRBJ1-5
CASSQDRDNGYTF,TGTGCCAGCTCACAAGACAGGGACAACGGCTACACCTTC,TRBV18,TRBD1,-,TRBJ1-2
CASSALTGGGGELFF,TGTGCCAGCAGCGCCTTAACGGGGGGCGGCGGGGAGCTGTTTTTT,TRBV9,-,-,TRBJ2-2
CASSSPTGGRNSGANVLTF,TGTGCCAGCAGTTCCCCGACAGGGGGTCGTAACTCTGGGGCCAACGTCCTGACTTTC,TRBV28,TRBD1,-,TRBJ2-6
CASSLGLLAGVETQYF,TGTGCCAGCAGCTTAGGATTACTAGCGGGGGTAGAGACCCAGTACTTC,TRBV7-2,TRBD2,-,TRBJ2-5
CATKEGLANYGYTF,TGTGCCACCAAAGAGGGGTTAGCTAACTATGGCTACACCTTC,TRBV2,-,-,TRBJ1-2
CASTTGPPYSNQPQHF,TGTGCCAGCACCACAGGTCCACCCTATAGCAATCAGCCCCAGCATTTT,TRBV6-4,-,-,TRBJ1-5
CASSVGQVDTDTQYF,TGTGCCAGCAGTGTAGGACAGGTGGACACAGATACGCAGTATTTT,TRBV6-1,TRBD1,once,TRBJ2-3
CASSLGPRRSGRHSYEQYF,TGTGCCAGCAGCTTAGGTCCCCGCCGTAGCGGGAGGCACTCCTACGAGCAGTACTTC,TRBV7-2,TRBD2,-,TRBJ2-7
CASSLTGGPLETQYF,TGTGCCAGCAGCCTCACGGGGGGGCCGCTGGAGACCCAGTACTTC,TRBV7-2,TRBD2,-,TRBJ2-5
CAWTPPGSASTDTQYF,TGTGCCTGGACCCCCCCGGGTAGCGCTAGCACAGATACGCAGTATTTT,TRBV30,-,-,TRBJ2-3
CAISESGFRAGANVLTF,TGTGCCATCAGTGAGTCAGGGTTTCGGGCTGGGGCCAACGTCCTGACTTTC,TRBV10-3,-,-,TRBJ2-6
CASLRGQGTGYTF,TGTGCCAGTCTTAGGGGACAGGGGACTGGCTACACCTTC,TRBV28,TRBD1,-,TRBJ1-2
CASSQGHLTEKLFF,TGTGCCAGCAGTCAGGGCCACCTCACTGAAAAACTGTTTTTT,TRBV28,-,-,TRBJ1-4
CASSYSRQGPYEQYF,TGTGCCAGCAGTTACTCGAGGCAGGGGCCCTACGAGCAGTACTTC,TRBV6-6,-,few,TRBJ2-7
CASSSALSSGTQYF,TGTGCCAGCAGCTCCGCACTATCGTCTGGGACCCAGTACTTC,TRBV5-6,-,-,TRBJ2-5
CASSWGPSGDTQYF,TGTGCCAGCAGCTGGGGTCCCTCGGGGGATACGCAGTATTTT,TRBV5-6,-,-,TRBJ2-3
CAISETTGNEAFF,TGTGCCATCAGTGAGACCACAGGGAATGAAGCTTTCTTT,TRBV10-3,-,-,TRBJ1-1
CASSSRVGISYNEQFF,TGTGCCAGCAGCTCTCGGGTGGGGATCTCCTACAATGAGCAGTTCTTC,TRBV7-2,-,-,TRBJ2-1
CASSYPSQGNQPQHF,TGTGCCAGCAGTTACCCCTCTCAGGGCAATCAGCCCCAGCATTTT,TRBV6-5,-,-,TRBJ1-5
CASSGTENSYNEQFF,TGTGCCAGCAGTGGTACAGAGAACTCCTACAATGAGCAGTTCTTC,TRBV6-1,-,-,TRBJ2-1
CASQRGVGNTEAFF,TGTGCCAGCCAGAGGGGCGTGGGGAACACTGAAGCTTTCTTT,TRBV7-8,-,-,TRBJ1-1
CASSFSGNGELFF,TGTGCCAGCAGTTTCTCAGGAAACGGGGAGCTGTTTTTT,TRBV28,-,-,TRBJ2-2
CASSPGLSTDTQYF,TGTGCCAGCAGTCCGGGGCTTAGCACAGATACGCAGTATTTT,TRBV6-6,-,-,TRBJ2-3
CASRNRQTMNTEAFF,TGTGCCAGCAGGAACCGACAGACCATGAACACTGAAGCTTTCTTT,TRBV28,-,-,TRBJ1-1
CASAGTGSTGELFF,TGTGCCAGTGCTGGGACAGGGTCCACCGGGGAGCTGTTTTTT,TRBV19,TRBD1,once,TRBJ2-2
CASSPPGGSYEQYF,TGTGCCAGCAGTCCCCCCGGGGGTAGCTACGAGCAGTACTTC,TRBV28,-,-,TRBJ2-7
CASSLAGTGPNTGELFF,TGTGCCAGCAGCTTAGCGGGGACAGGGCCGAACACCGGGGAGCTGTTTTTT,TRBV7-9,TRBD1,-,TRBJ2-2
CASSLGGGAAYEQYF,TGTGCCAGCAGCTTGGGCGGGGGGGCGGCCTACGAGCAGTACTTC,TRBV5-8,TRBD2,-,TRBJ2-7
CASRVGTSGRAGNEQFF,TGTGCCAGCAGGGTAGGGACTAGCGGGAGGGCAGGCAATGAGCAGTTCTTC,TRBV2,TRBD2,once,TRBJ2-1